These 9 T cell receptor beta chains came from one sample sequenced in a study of blood T cell repertoires in COVID-19 (TCRdb year 2020). Library generation was performed with the immunoSEQ multiplex PCR assay. Held by TCRdb, this immuneACCESS table contains in-frame sequences only and omits some clones. Under half of the omission traces to an unresolved V gene where checked; the cause of the rest is unknown. Here the sample has about 95,000 clones; less than 85% occur a single time. Of the sample, about 24% is held by the ten largest clones. Material for sequencing was peripheral blood. The receptor set was obtained from a human donor in a cohort sampled during active COVID-19.

This chain connects TRBV5-6 to TRBJ1-4, with 7 bases fitting TRBD1. Looked up from germline, CDR1 is SGHDT and CDR2 is YYEEEE. The CDR3 loop spans 14 amino acids. V shed 0 bases and J 8 bases; nucleotides not matched to a gene: 4. The CDR3 DNA follows: TGTGCCAGCAGCTTGGCACAGGGGTGGGAAAAACTGTTTTTT. Residues: CASSLAQGWEKLFF.

This chain's CDR3 is CASSPGQEGNTEAFF. CDR3 bases: TGTGCCAGTAGTCCTGGACAGGAGGGGAACACTGAAGCTTTCTTT. The J gene is TRBJ1-1, the V gene TRBV19; TRBD1 matches 7 bases. Germline CDR1 and CDR2: LNHDA and SQIVND (reference sequence). The junction had 7 bases not matched to a gene; V was cut back by 5 bases and J by 1 base. This CDR3 has 15 amino acids.

The rearrangement joins TRBV2 to TRBJ1-2, with D possibly TRBD1 on 6 matching bases. Germline CDR1 reads SNHLY; CDR2 reads FYNNEI. V lost 7 bases and J 13 bases, leaving 28 bases between the germline ends. The CDR3 runs to 15 residues. CDR3 loop: CASTDGQGLPLQGTF. CDR3 DNA sequence: TGTGCCAGCACTGATGGTCAGGGTCTGCCCCTACAGGGCACCTTC.

The chain has TRBV6-5 and TRBJ2-1; a possible D gene is TRBD1 (6 bases). The CDR3 contains 15 residues. CDR1 and CDR2 (germline): MNHEY, SVGAGI. V was shortened by 6 bases and J by 4 bases, with 16 bases between the two germline ends. CDR3 coding DNA: TGTGCCAGCAGGGCTGGGGGCTCGGGGTACAATGAGCAGTTCTTC. It encodes CASRAGGSGYNEQFF.

This clone has just one count. The rearrangement uses TRBV19 and TRBJ1-6; possibly TRBD1 for D (6 bases). V was shortened by 4 bases and J by 5 bases, with 9 bases between the two germline ends. The CDR3 length is 14 residues. The germline V gene has CDR1 LNHDA and CDR2 SQIVND (reference sequence). In nucleotides, the CDR3 is TGTGCCAGTAGTACAGGGGTAGATAATTCACCCCTCCACTTT. Translated, it gives CASSTGVDNSPLHF.

The chain joins TRBV20-1 to TRBJ2-1, with 10 nucleotides matching TRBD2. The CDR3 length is 14 residues. J lost 10 bases, V lost 3 bases, and 9 bases had no gene match. Per the germline V gene, CDR1 is DFQATT and CDR2 is SNEGSKA (reference sequence). CDR3 nucleotides: TGCAGTGCTAGTCGGCTAGCGGGAGTAGGGGAGCAGTTCTTC. It yields the protein CSASRLAGVGEQFF.

The chain is built from TRBV6-5 and TRBJ1-3; D unclear. The CDR3 is made up of 15 amino acids. V lost 2 bases and J lost 0, with 8 bases in between. The germline CDR1 and CDR2 sequences are MNHEY and SVGAGI. CDR3 amino acids: CASSYRAGSGNTIYF. The DNA for the CDR3 is TGTGCCAGCAGTTACAGGGCGGGCTCTGGAAACACCATATATTTT.

This chain joins TRBV28 and TRBJ2-7; possible D gene TRBD1, 5 bases. Germline assignment: CDR1 MDHEN and CDR2 SYDVKM. This CDR3 is 14 amino acids long. The CDR3 DNA reads as TGTGCGATTTCGCAACAGGATTTCTCCTACGAGCAGTACTTC. This sequence encodes CAISQQDFSYEQYF.

The chain couples TRBV12-3 or TRBV12-4 to TRBJ1-2; D is unclear. V was trimmed by 5 bases and J by 5 bases, leaving 9 bases between them. This CDR3 has 12 residues. The CDR3, as DNA: TGTGCCAGCAGTCCGCCTAGGTATGGCTACACCTTC. Translated, it gives CASSPPRYGYTF.